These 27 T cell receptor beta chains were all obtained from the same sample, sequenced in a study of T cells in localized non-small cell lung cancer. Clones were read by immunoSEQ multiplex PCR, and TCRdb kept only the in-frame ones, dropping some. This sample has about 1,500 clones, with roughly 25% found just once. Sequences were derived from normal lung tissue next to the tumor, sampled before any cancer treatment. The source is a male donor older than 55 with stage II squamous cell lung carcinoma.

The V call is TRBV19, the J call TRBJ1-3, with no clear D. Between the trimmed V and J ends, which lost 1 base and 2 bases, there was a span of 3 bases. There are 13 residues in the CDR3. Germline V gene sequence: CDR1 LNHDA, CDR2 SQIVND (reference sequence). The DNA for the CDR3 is TGTGCCAGTAGTATAGCCCCTGGAAACACCATATATTTT. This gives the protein CASSIAPGNTIYF.

This CDR3 reads CASSQDVVRAQETQYF. The CDR3 DNA reads TGCGCCAGCAGCCAAGATGTGGTCAGGGCTCAAGAGACCCAGTACTTC. The chain is built from TRBV4-1 and TRBJ2-5; tentative D call: TRBD1 (5 bases). Per germline, CDR1 MGHRA and CDR2 YSYEKL. CDR3 size: 16 residues. With 0 bases removed from V and 2 bases from J, the gap between germline ends came to 13 bases.

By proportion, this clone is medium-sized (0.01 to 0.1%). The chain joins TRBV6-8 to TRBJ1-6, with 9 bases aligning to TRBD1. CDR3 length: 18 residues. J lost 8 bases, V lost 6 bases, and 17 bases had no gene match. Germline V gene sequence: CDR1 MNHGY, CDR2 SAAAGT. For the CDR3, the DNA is TGTGCCAGCAGAACCACTGTCCCGGGACAGGGCGTGGATTCACCCCTCCACTTT. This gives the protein CASRTTVPGQGVDSPLHF.

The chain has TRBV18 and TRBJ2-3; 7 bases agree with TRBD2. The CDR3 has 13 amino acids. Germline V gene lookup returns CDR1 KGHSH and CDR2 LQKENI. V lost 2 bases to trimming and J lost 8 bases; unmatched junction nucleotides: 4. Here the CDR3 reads CASSPTSVGTQYF. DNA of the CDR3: TGTGCCAGCTCACCAACTAGCGTCGGTACGCAGTATTTT. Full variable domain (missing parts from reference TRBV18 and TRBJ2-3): NAGVMQNPRHLVRRRGQEARLRCSPMKGHSHVYWYRQLPEEGLKFMVYLQKENIIDESGMPKERFSAEFPKEGPSILRIQQVVRGDSAAYFCASSPTSVGTQYFGPGTRLTVL.

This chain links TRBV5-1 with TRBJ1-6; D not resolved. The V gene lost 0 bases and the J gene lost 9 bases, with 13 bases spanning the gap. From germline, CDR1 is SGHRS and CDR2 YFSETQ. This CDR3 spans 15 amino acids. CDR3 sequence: CASSLEAGFASPLHF. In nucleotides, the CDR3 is TGCGCCAGCAGCTTGGAAGCGGGCTTCGCTTCACCCCTCCACTTT.

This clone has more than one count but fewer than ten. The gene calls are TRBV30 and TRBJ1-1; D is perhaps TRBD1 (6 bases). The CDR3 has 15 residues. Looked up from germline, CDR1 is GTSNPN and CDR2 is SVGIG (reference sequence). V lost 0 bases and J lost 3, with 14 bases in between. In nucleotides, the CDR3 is TGTGCCTGGAGTGTAGGGGCAGGGGCTTACACTGAAGCTTTCTTT. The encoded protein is CAWSVGAGAYTEAFF.

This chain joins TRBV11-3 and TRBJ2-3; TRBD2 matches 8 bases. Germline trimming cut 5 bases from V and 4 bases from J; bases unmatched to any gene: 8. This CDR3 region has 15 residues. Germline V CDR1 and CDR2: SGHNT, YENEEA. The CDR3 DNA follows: TGTGCCAGCAGCCCCGGACTAGCAATGGCAGATACGCAGTATTTT. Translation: CASSPGLAMADTQYF.

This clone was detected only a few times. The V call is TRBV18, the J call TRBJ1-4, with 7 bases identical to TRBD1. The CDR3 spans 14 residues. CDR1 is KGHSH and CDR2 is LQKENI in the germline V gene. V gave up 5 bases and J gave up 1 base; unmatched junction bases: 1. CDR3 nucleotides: TGTGCCAGCTCAAGACAGGGAACTAATGAAAAACTGTTTTTT. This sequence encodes CASSRQGTNEKLFF.

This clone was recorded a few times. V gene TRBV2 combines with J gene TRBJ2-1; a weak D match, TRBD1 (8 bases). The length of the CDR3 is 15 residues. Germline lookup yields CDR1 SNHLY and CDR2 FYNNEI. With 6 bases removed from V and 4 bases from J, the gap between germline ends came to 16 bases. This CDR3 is CASSVGQGGYNEQFF. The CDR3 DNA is TGTGCCAGCAGCGTAGGACAGGGAGGGTACAATGAGCAGTTCTTC.

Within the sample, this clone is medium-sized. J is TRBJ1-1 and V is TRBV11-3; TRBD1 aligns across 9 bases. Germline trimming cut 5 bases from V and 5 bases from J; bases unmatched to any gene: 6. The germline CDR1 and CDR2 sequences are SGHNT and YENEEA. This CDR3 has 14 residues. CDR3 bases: TGTGCCAGCAGCCCTACGACAGGGGGAACTGAAGCTTTCTTT. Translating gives CASSPTTGGTEAFF.

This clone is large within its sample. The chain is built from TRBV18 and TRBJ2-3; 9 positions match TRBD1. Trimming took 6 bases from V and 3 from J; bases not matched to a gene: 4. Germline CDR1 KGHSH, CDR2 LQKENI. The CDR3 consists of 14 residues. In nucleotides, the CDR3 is TGTGCCAGCTCGCTCGGGACAGGGACAGATACGCAGTATTTT. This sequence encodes CASSLGTGTDTQYF.

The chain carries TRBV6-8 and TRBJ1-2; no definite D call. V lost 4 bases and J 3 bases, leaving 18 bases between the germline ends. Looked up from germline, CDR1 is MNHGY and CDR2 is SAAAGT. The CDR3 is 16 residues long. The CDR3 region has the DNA TGTGCCAGCAGTTCGGGCCGACGTAGCCAGGACTATGGCTACACCTTC. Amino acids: CASSSGRRSQDYGYTF.

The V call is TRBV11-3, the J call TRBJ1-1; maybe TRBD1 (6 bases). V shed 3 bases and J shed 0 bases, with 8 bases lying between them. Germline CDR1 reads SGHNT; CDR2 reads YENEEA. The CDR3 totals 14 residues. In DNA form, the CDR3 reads TGTGCCAGCAGCTTTGGACAGCTGAACACTGAAGCTTTCTTT. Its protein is CASSFGQLNTEAFF.

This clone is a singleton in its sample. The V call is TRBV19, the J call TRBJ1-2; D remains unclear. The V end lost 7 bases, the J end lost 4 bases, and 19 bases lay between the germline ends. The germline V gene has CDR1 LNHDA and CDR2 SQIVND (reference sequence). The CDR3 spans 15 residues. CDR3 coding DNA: TGTGCCAGTATCCGGTCGGAGGGTCAGGCCTATGGCTACACCTTC. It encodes CASIRSEGQAYGYTF.

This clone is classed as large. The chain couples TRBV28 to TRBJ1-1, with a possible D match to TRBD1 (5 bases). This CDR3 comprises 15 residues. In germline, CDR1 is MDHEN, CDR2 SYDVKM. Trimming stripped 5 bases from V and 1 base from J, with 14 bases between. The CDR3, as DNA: TGTGCCAGCAGTCAGACAACAACAGGGAACACTGAAGCTTTCTTT. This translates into CASSQTTTGNTEAFF.

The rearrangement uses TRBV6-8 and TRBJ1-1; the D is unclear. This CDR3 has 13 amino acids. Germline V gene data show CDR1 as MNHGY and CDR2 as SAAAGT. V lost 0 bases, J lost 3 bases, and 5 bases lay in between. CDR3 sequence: CASSYSRHTEAFF. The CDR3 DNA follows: TGTGCCAGCAGTTACTCACGACACACTGAAGCTTTCTTT.

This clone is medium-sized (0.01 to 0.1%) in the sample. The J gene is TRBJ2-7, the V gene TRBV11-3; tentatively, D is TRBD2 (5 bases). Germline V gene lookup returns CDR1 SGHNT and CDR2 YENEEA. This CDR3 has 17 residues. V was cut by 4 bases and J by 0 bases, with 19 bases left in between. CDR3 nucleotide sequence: TGTGCCAGCAGCTACCTCTCAACTTTAAGCGGCTCCTACGAGCAGTACTTC. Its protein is CASSYLSTLSGSYEQYF.

The CDR3 spells CASSSRTANTEAFF. The DNA for the CDR3 is TGCGCCAGCAGCTCGAGGACGGCGAACACTGAAGCTTTCTTT. The rearrangement joins TRBV5-1 to TRBJ1-1; D not certain. Trimming took off 3 bases at V and 1 base at J, with 10 bases between the two ends. CDR1 and CDR2 (germline): SGHRS, YFSETQ. The CDR3 runs to 14 residues. The full variable domain, completed using reference TRBV5-1 and TRBJ1-1, is KAGVTQTPRYLIKTRGQQVTLSCSPISGHRSVSWYQQTPGQGLQFLFEYFSETQRNKGNFPGRFSGRQFSNSRSEMNVSTLELGDSALYLCASSSRTANTEAFFGQGTRLTVV.

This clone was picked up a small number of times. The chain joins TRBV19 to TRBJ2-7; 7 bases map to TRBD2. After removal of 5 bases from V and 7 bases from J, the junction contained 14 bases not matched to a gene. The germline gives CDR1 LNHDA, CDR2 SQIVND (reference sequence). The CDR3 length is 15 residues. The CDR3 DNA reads TGTGCCAGTAGTTCACCCGACAGCGGGGCGGGAGAGCAGTACTTC. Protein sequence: CASSSPDSGAGEQYF.

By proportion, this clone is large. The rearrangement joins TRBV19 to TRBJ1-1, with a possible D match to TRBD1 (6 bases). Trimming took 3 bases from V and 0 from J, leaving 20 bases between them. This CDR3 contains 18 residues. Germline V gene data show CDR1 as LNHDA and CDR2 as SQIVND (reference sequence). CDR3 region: CASSIVFRGSGLNTEAFF. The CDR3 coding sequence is TGTGCCAGTAGTATTGTTTTCAGGGGATCGGGGTTGAACACTGAAGCTTTCTTT.

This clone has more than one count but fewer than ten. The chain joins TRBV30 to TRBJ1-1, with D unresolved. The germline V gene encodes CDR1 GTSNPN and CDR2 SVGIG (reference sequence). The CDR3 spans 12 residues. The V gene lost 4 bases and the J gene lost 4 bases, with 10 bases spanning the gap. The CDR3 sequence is CAWKRASTEAFF. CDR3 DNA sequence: TGTGCCTGGAAACGGGCGAGCACTGAAGCTTTCTTT.

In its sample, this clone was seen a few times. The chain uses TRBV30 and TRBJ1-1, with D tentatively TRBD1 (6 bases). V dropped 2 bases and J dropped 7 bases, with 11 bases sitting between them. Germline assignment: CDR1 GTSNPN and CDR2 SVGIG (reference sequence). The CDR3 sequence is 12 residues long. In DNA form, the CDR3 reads TGTGCCTGGAGTAGGGGGACGGATGAAGCTTTCTTT. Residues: CAWSRGTDEAFF.

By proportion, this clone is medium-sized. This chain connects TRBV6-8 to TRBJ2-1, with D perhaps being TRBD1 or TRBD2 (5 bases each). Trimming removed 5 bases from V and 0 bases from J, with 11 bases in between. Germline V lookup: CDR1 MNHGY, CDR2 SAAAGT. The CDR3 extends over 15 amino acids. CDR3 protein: CASSGASGSYNEQFF. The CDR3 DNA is TGTGCCAGCAGTGGGGCAAGCGGCTCCTACAATGAGCAGTTCTTC.

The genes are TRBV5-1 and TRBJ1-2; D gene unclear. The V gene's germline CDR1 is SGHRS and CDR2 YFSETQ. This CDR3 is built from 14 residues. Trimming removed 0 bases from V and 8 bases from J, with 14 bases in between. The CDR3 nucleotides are TGCGCCAGCAGCTTGGTGTCTGGGTTAGAAGGCTACACCTTC. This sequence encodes CASSLVSGLEGYTF.

For the CDR3, the DNA is TGTGCCAGCAGCTTTTTCACCACCAGGGAAGCTTTCTTT. Translation: CASSFFTTREAFF. The chain employs TRBV5-8 and TRBJ1-1, with unresolved D. This CDR3 has 13 residues. Between the trimmed V and J ends, which lost 2 bases and 8 bases, there was a span of 13 bases. Germline CDR1 and CDR2: SGHTS and YDEGEE. Full variable domain (outside the CDR3, taken from reference TRBV5-8 and TRBJ1-1): EAGVTQSPTHLIKTRGQQATLRCSPISGHTSVYWYQQALGLGLQFLLWYDEGEERNRGNFPPRFSGRQFPNYSSELNVNALELEDSALYLCASSFFTTREAFFGQGTRLTVV.

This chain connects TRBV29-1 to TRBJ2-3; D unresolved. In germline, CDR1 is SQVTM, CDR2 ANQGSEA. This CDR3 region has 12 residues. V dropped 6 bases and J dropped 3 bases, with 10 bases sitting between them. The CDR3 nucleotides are TGCAGCGTGAGCCCGCGGACAGATACGCAGTATTTT. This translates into CSVSPRTDTQYF.

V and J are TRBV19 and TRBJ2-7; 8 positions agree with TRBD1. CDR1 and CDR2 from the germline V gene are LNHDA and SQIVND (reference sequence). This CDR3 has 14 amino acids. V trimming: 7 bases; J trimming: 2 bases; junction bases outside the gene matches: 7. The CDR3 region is CASNPRTGPYEQYF. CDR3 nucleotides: TGTGCCAGTAACCCAAGGACAGGGCCCTACGAGCAGTACTTC. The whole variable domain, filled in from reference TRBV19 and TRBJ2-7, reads DGGITQSPKYLFRKEGQNVTLSCEQNLNHDAMYWYRQDPGQGLRLIYYSQIVNDFQKGDIAEGYSVSREKKESFPLTVTSAQKNPTAFYLCASNPRTGPYEQYFGPGTRLTVT.